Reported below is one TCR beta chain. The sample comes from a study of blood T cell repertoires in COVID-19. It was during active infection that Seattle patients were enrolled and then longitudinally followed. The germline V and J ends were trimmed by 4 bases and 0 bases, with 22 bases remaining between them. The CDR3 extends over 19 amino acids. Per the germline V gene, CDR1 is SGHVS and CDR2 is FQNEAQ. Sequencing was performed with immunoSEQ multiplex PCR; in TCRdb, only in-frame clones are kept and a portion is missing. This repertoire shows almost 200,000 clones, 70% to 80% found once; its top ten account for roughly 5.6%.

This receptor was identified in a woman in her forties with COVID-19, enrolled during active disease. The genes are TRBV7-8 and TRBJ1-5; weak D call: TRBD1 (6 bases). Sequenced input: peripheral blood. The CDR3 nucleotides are TGTGCCAGCAGCTCCCGGGACAAAGGGGTCAAATTTAGCAATCAGCCCCAGCATTTT. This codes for CASSSRDKGVKFSNQPQHF.